These T cell receptor beta chains were read from a single sample in a study of T cells of healthy individuals. TCRdb re-analysed the 5' RACE reads in MiXCR, keeping a single row per CDR3 protein. The profile shows 55,000 to 65,000 distinct CDR3 sequences, 15% to 20% of them singletons. The receptors were sampled from a human donor in good health. Each CDR3 is given without its conserved first and last residue.

v_gene | CDR3aa
TRBV15 | ATSEGQGNQPQH
TRBV6-5 | ASSYSQGVPSPLH
TRBV4-3 | ASSQEHGRGDGGYGYT
TRBV29-1 | SVEGSGNTIY
TRBV27 | ASSLTGQGENIQY
TRBV20-1 | SAREGTAGPTGELF
TRBV4-2 | ASSQDASLLAESNTGELF
TRBV7-2 | ASSPAGARYGYT
TRBV3-1 | ASSQVIMGQYYEQY
TRBV5-5 | ASSLEETVINIQY
TRBV19 | ASTLKRDSTDTQY
TRBV28 | ASSSPSGRGYEQY
TRBV25-1 | ASSRSGGAYEQF
TRBV10-3 | AISGRTSGTPYEQY
TRBV3-1 | ASSRRGVSETQY
TRBV20-1 | SARDRDIVSNQPQH
TRBV20-1 | SARDDASSYNEQF
TRBV6-4 | ASSGTNTGELF
TRBV27 | ASRGRGRGTEGYQPQH
TRBV2 | ASSRDRTTGKQY
TRBV4-2 | ASSLRLALYNEQF
TRBV30 | AWSVNSYEQY
TRBV4-2 | ASSQPTSSKETQY
TRBV28 | ASSGRSIVDTQY
TRBV7-9 | ASSRIEGVNTEAF
TRBV29-1 | SVDGPAGSSNEKLF
TRBV10-3 | AISDLGLAGVVYNEQF
TRBV5-1 | ASSGPGSSYEQY
TRBV6-2/TRBV6-3 | ASSYTAGFYNEQF
TRBV7-2 | ASSLDTGAYNEQF
TRBV6-6 | ASSYLGQGGEQF
TRBV24-1 | ATSGGAPGELF
TRBV5-1 | ASSAVGSGNTIY
TRBV4-2 | ASSPQERGGPDTQY
TRBV11-2 | ASSLLWGSGGYT
TRBV5-4 | ASSFGGTGTDTQY
TRBV5-6 | ASSDSHSELIFDTQY
TRBV20-1 | SARSRGSQPQH
TRBV20-1 | SASLRKNNSPLH
TRBV24-1 | ATSDPRGRLDEQF
TRBV28 | ASSLWFSGNGTEAF
TRBV24-1 | ATSDSSAETQY
TRBV24-1 | ATSDQGSMNTGELF
TRBV12-3/TRBV12-4 | ASSFMGTNEKLF
TRBV4-3 | ASSQGDSDQPQH
TRBV20-1 | SARLVPGELF
TRBV3-1 | ASSQDSGAGQPQH
TRBV25-1 | ASRVGLYNEQF
TRBV6-5 | ASSYKGSSYNSPLH
TRBV7-3 | ASSLQGQGYGYT
TRBV20-1 | SARVGRGKNEQF
TRBV30 | AWSGYLKATDTQY
TRBV28 | ASSLSGTGDYEQY
TRBV10-3 | AISESETGVSNQPQH
TRBV6-1 | ACDLRVTRSNQPQH
TRBV29-1 | SADSGRALYNEQF
TRBV2 | ASSAGAHGNQPQH
TRBV2 | ASSEGSRRALYTEAF
TRBV7-9 | ASSLPGLEQY
TRBV25-1 | ASSEWGEPTYEQY